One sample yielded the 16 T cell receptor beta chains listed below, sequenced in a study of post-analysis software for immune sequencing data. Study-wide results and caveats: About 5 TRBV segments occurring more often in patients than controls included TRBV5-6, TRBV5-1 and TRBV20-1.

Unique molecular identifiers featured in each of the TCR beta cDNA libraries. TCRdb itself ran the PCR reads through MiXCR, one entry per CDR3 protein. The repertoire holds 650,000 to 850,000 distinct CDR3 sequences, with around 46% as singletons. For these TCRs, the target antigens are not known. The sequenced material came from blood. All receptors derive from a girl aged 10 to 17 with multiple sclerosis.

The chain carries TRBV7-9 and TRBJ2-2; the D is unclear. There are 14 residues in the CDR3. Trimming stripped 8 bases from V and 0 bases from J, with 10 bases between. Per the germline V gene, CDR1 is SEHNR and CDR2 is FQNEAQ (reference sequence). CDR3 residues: CASSLPANTGELFF. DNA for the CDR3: TGTGCCAGCTCCCTCCCGGCGAACACCGGGGAGCTGTTTTTT.

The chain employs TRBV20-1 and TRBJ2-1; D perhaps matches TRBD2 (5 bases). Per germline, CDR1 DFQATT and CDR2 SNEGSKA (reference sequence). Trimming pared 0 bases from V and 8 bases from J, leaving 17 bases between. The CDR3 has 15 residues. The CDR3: CSARDPASLAHEQFF. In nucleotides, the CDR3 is TGCAGTGCTAGAGATCCTGCTAGCCTGGCTCATGAGCAGTTCTTC.

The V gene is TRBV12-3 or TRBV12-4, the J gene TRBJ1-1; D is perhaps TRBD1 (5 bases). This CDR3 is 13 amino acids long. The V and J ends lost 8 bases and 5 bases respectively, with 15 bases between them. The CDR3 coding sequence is TGTGCCAGCTTGATTGGACGGGGGACTGAAGCTTTCTTT. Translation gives CASLIGRGTEAFF.

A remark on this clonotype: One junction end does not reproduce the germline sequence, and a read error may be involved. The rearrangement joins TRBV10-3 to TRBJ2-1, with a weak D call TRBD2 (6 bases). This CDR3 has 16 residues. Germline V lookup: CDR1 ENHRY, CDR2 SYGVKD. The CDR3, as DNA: TGTGCCATCAGTGAGTCCTCCGGGACTCCAAACAATGAACAGTTCTTC. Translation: CAISESSGTPNNEQFF.

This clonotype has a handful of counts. Written as DNA, the CDR3 is TGCGCCAGCAGCTTGGATAGCGGGAGCCGGGAGACCCAGTACTTC. Protein: CASSLDSGSRETQYF. This rearrangement joins TRBV5-1 to TRBJ2-5, with TRBD2 identical over 9 bases. Germline V gene data show CDR1 as SGHRS and CDR2 as YFSETQ. With 0 bases clipped from V and 5 bases from J, the junction kept 5 bases outside the gene matches. The CDR3 has 15 residues.

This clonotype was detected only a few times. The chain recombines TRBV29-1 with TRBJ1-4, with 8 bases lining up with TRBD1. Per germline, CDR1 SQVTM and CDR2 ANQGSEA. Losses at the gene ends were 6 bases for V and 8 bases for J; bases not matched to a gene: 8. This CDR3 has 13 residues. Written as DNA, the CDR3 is TGCAGCGTCCGGACAGGGTCTGAAGAAAAACTGTTTTTT. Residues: CSVRTGSEEKLFF. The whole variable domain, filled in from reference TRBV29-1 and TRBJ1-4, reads SAVISQKPSRDICQRGTSLTIQCQVDSQVTMMFWYRQQPGQSLTLIATANQGSEATYESGFVIDKFPISRPNLTFSTLTVSNMSPEDSSIYLCSVRTGSEEKLFFGSGTQLSVL.

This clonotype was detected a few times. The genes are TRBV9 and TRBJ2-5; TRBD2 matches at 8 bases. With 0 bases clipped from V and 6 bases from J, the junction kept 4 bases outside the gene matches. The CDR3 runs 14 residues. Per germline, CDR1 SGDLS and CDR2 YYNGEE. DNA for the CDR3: TGTGCCAGCAGCGTAGGTGGACTAGCTCAGACCCAGTACTTC. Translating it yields CASSVGGLAQTQYF.

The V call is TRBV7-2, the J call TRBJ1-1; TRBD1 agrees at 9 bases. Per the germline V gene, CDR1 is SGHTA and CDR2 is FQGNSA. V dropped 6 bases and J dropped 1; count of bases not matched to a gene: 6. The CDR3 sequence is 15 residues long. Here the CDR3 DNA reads TGTGCCAGCAGGCCGGGGGGACAGGGGAACACTGAAGCTTTCTTT. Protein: CASRPGGQGNTEAFF.

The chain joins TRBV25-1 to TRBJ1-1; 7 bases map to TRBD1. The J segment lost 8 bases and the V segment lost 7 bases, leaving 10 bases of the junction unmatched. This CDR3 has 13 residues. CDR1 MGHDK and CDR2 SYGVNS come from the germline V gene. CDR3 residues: CASTKTTGSEAFF. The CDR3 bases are TGTGCCAGCACCAAGACGACAGGGTCCGAAGCTTTCTTT.

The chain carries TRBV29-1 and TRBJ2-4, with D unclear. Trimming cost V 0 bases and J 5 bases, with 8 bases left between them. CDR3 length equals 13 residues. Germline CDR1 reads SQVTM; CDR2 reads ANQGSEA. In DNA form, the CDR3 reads TGCAGCGTTGAAGATCTTCAGGAAAACATTCAGTACTTC. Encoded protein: CSVEDLQENIQYF.

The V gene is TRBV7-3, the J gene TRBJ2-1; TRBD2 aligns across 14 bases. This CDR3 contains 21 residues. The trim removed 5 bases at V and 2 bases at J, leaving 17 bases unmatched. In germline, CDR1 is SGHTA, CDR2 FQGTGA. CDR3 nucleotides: TGTGCCAGCAGCCCCCTTGGTGGGGGGACTAGCGGGAGCCAACCCTACAATGAGCAGTTCTTC. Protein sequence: CASSPLGGGTSGSQPYNEQFF. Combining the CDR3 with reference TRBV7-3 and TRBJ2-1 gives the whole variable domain GAGVSQTPSNKVTEKGKYVELRCDPISGHTALYWYRQSLGQGPEFLIYFQGTGAADDSGLPNDRFFAVRPEGSVSTLKIQRTERGDSAVYLCASSPLGGGTSGSQPYNEQFFGPGTRLTVL.

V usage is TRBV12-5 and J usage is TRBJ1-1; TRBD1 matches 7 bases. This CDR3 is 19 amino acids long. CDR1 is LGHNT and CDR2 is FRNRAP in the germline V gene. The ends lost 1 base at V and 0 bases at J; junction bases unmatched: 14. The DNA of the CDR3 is TGTGCTAGTGGTTTGGGACTAGGGGGCGCGAACCCCTTGAACACTGAAGCTTTCTTT. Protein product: CASGLGLGGANPLNTEAFF.

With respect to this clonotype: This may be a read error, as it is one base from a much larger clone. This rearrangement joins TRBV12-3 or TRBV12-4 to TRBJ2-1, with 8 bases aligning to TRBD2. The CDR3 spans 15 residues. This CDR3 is CASTVSGMGVNERFF. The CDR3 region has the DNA TGTGCCAGCACCGTTAGCGGGATGGGGGTTAATGAGCGGTTCTTC.

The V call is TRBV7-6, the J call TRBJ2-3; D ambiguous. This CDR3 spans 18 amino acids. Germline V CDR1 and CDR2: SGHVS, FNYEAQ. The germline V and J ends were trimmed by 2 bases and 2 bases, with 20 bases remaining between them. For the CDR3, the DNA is TGTGCCAGCAGCTTAAGCATACTTGGCAGCAGCTACACAGATACGCAGTATTTT. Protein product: CASSLSILGSSYTDTQYF.

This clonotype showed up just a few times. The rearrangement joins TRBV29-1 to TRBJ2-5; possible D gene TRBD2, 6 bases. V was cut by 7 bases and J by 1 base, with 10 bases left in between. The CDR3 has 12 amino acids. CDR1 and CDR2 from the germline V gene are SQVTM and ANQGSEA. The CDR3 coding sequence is TGCAGCGGGCGGGACGGCCAAGAGACCCAGTACTTC. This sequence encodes CSGRDGQETQYF. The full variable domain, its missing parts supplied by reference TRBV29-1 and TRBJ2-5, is SAVISQKPSRDICQRGTSLTIQCQVDSQVTMMFWYRQQPGQSLTLIATANQGSEATYESGFVIDKFPISRPNLTFSTLTVSNMSPEDSSIYLCSGRDGQETQYFGPGTRLLVL.

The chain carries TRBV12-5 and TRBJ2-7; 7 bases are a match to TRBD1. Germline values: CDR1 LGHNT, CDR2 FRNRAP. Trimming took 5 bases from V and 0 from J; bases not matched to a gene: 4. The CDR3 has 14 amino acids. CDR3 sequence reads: CASGPHRGSYEQYF. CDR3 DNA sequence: TGTGCTAGTGGTCCTCACAGGGGCTCCTACGAGCAGTACTTC.